Sequencing of this T cell receptor (beta chain) was carried out in a study of shared clonotypes between healthy human individuals. Comment on this clone: Other DNA sequences in this specimen translate into the identical CDR3.

Assay: immunoSEQ multiplex PCR; the TCRdb copy retains only in-frame clones and omits some. The data show 2.5 million or so clones, 90% to 95% seen once. The germline gives CDR1 LNHDA, CDR2 SQIVND (reference sequence). Trimming left V 3 bases short and J 7 bases short, with 10 bases between. There are 13 residues in the CDR3. This TCR came from a man younger than 35 in good health. Material: naive CD4+ T cells sorted from blood. Subset here: CD45RA+ positively selected. The chain joins TRBV19 to TRBJ1-5, with a weak D call TRBD1 (5 bases). CDR3 in amino acids: CASSILRGQPQHF. Here the CDR3 DNA reads TGTGCCAGTAGTATCCTAAGGGGCCAGCCCCAGCATTTT.